This T cell receptor beta chain was documented in a study of blood T cell repertoires in COVID-19. Study as a whole: From T cells, B-cell-depleted T cells, or PBMCs came the material, which was cDNA or gDNA.

Cohort allocation depended upon clinical history that participants reported. Germline loops: CDR1 MNHEY, CDR2 SVGAGI. Germline trimming cut 7 bases from V and 1 base from J; bases unmatched to any gene: 8. This CDR3 is built from 15 residues. Methods used by the authors: The assay estimated nucleated cells by amplifying reference gene primers. Data came from immunoSEQ multiplex PCR; TCRdb stores just in-frame clones and leaves some out. V and J calls and clone size are as listed in that table; D and trimming were resolved from the DNA. The sample carries about 170,000 clones, about four fifths recorded once.

The sequenced material came from PBMCs or T cells enriched from blood (not recorded which). The rearrangement joins TRBV6-5 to TRBJ1-1; the match to TRBD1 covers 8 bases. The TCR comes from a man aged 50 to 59 who had recovered from COVID-19. CDR3 nucleotides: TGTGCCAGCACGCCCTCAGGGGGCGAGAACACTGAAGCTTTCTTT. This translates into CASTPSGGENTEAFF.